This TCR beta chain was sequenced in a study of blood T cell repertoires in COVID-19. With regard to this clone: One junction end does not reproduce the germline sequence, and a read error may be involved.

Assay used: immunoSEQ multiplex PCR; TCRdb lists only in-frame clones, some missing. The sample contains under 200,000 clones, around 79% of which appear only once. This CDR3 contains 15 residues. In germline, CDR1 is LGHDT, CDR2 YNNKEL (reference sequence). The receptor was derived from a middle-aged woman with COVID-19, enrolled during active disease. Sequencing was carried out using peripheral blood. This chain links TRBV3-1 (or the pseudogene TRBV3-2) with TRBJ1-1, with a tentative D call TRBD1 (6 bases). Here the CDR3 reads CASKGRGGRNSEAFF. As DNA, the CDR3 is TGTGCCAGCAAGGGGCGAGGGGGAAGGAACTCTGAAGCTTTCTTT.